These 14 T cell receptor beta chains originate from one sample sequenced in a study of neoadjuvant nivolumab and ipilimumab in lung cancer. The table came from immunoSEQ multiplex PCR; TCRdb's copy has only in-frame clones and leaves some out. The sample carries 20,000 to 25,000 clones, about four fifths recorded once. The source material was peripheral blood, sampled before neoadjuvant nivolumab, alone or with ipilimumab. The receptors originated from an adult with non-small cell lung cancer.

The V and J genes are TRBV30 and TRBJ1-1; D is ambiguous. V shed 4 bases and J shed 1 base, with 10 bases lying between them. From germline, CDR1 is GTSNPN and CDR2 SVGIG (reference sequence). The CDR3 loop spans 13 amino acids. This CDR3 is CAWNLYTNTEAFF. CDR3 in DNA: TGTGCCTGGAATTTGTACACGAACACTGAAGCTTTCTTT.

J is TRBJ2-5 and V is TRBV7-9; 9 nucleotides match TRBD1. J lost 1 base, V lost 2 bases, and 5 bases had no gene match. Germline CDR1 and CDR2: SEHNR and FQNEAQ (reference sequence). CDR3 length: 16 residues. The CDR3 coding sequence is TGTGCCAGCAGCTTACGACAGGGGGACTTCCAAGAGACCCAGTACTTC. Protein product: CASSLRQGDFQETQYF.

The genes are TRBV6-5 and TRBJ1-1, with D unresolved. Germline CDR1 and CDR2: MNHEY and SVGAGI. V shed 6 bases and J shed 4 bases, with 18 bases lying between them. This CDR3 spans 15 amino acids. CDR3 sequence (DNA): TGTGCCAGCAGCCTCTCCAGCTCCATGGGCACTGAAGCTTTCTTT. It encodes CASSLSSSMGTEAFF.

The CDR3 DNA reads TGTGCCAGCAGCAAGACGCAAGTTACCGGGGAGCTGTTTTTT. Amino acid sequence: CASSKTQVTGELFF. The chain couples TRBV9 to TRBJ2-2; D is undetermined. Germline-derived CDR1 and CDR2 are SGDLS and YYNGEE. This CDR3 is 14 amino acids long. Trimming pared 4 bases from V and 5 bases from J, leaving 12 bases between.

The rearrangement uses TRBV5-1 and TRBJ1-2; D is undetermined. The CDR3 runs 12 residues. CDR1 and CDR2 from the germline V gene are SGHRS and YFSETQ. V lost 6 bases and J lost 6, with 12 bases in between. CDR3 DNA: TGCGCCAGCAACTCCGGGTCTGATGGCTACACCTTC. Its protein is CASNSGSDGYTF.

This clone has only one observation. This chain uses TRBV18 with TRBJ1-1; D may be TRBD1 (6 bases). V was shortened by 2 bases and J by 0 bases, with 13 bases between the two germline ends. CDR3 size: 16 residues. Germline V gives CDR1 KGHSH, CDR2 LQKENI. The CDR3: CASSPVGGGLNTEAFF. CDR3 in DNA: TGTGCCAGCTCACCAGTAGGGGGTGGCTTGAACACTGAAGCTTTCTTT.

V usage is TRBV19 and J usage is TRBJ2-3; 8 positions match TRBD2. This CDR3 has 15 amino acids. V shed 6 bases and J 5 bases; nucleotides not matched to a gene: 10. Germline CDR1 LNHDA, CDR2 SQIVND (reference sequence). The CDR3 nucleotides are TGTGCCAGTAGCTCGGAGCGGGAGAGTAGAGATACGCAGTATTTT. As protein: CASSSERESRDTQYF. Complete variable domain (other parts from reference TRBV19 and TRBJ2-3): DGGITQSPKYLFRKEGQNVTLSCEQNLNHDAMYWYRQDPGQGLRLIYYSQIVNDFQKGDIAEGYSVSREKKESFPLTVTSAQKNPTAFYLCASSSERESRDTQYFGPGTRLTVL.

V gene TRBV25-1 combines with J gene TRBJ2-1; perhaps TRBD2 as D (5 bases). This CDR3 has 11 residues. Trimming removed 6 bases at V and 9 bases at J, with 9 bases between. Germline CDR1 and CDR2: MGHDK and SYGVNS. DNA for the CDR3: TGTGCCAGCAGCTCTAGCCCTGAGCAGTTCTTC. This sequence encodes CASSSSPEQFF. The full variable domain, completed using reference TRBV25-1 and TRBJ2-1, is EADIYQTPRYLVIGTGKKITLECSQTMGHDKMYWYQQDPGMELHLIHYSYGVNSTEKGDLSSESTVSRIRTEHFPLTLESARPSHTSQYLCASSSSPEQFFGPGTRLTVL.

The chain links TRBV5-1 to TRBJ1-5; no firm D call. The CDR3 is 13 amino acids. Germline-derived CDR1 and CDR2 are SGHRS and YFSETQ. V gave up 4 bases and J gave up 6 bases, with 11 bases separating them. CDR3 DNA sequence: TGCGCCAGCAGCCCGGGCTGGAGTCAGCCCCAGCATTTT. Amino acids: CASSPGWSQPQHF.

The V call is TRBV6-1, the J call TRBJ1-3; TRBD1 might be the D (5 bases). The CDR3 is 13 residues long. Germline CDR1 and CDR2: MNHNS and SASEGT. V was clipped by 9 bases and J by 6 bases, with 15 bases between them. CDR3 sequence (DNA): TGTGCCAGTAACCGGGACGTTCTAAACACCATATATTTT. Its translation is CASNRDVLNTIYF.

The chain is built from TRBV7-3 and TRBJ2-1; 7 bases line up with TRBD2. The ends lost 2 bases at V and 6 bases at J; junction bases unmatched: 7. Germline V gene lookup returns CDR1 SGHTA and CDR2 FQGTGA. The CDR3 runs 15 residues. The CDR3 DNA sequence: TGTGCCAGCAGCTTATGGGGAGGGGATAGCAATGAGCAGTTCTTC. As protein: CASSLWGGDSNEQFF.

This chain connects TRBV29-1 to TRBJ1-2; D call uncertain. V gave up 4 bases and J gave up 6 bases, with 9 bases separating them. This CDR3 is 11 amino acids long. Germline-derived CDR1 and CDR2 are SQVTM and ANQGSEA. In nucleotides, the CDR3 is TGCAGCGTTGCCGAGGGAAATGGCTACACCTTC. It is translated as CSVAEGNGYTF.

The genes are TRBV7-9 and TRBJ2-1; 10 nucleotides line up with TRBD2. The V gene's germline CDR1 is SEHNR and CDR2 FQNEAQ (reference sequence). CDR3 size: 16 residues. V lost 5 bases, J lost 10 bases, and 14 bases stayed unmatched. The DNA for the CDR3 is TGTGCCAGCAGCCATAATCCCGGGACTAGCGCGAAGGAGCAGTTCTTC. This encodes CASSHNPGTSAKEQFF.

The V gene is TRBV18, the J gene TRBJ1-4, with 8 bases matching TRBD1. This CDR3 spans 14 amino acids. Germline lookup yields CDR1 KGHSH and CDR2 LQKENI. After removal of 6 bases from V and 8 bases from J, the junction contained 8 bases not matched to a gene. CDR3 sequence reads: CASSPGTGGEKLFF. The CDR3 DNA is TGTGCCAGCTCTCCCGGGACAGGTGGGGAAAAACTGTTTTTT.